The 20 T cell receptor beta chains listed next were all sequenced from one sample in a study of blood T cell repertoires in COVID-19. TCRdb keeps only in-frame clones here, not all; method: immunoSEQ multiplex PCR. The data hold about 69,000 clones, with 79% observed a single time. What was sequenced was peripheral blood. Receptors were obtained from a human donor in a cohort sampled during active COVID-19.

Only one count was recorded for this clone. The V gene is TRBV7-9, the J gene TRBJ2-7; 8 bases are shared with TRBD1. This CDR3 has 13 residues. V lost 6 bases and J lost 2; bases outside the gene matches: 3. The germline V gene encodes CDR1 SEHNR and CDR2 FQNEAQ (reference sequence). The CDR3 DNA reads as TGTGCCAGCAGGACGACAGGGGCCTACGAGCAGTACTTC. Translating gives CASRTTGAYEQYF. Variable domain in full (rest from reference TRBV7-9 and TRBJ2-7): DTGVSQNPRHKITKRGQNVTFRCDPISEHNRLYWYRQTLGQGPEFLTYFQNEAQLEKSRLLSDRFSAERPKGSFSTLEIQRTEQGDSAMYLCASRTTGAYEQYFGPGTRLTVT.

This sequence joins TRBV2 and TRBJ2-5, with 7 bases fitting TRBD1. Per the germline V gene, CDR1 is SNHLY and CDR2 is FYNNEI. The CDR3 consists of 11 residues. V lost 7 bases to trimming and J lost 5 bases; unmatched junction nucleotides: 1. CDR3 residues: CASKDRETQYF. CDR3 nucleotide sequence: TGTGCCAGCAAGGACAGGGAGACCCAGTACTTC.

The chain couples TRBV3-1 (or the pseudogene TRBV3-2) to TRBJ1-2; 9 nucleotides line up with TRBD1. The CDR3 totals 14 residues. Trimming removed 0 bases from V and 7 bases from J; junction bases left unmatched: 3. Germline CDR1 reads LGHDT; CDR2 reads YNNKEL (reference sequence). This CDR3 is CASSQERTGVGYTF. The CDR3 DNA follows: TGTGCCAGCAGCCAAGAGCGGACAGGGGTTGGCTACACCTTC.

The chain's CDR3 is CASSDSYEQYF. The CDR3 region has the DNA TGTGCCAGCAGTGACAGCTACGAGCAGTACTTC. This chain joins TRBV6-1 and TRBJ2-7; no clear D gene. The ends were cut back, 3 bases at V and 3 bases at J, with 3 bases in the middle. Germline loops: CDR1 MNHNS, CDR2 SASEGT. CDR3 length: 11 amino acids.

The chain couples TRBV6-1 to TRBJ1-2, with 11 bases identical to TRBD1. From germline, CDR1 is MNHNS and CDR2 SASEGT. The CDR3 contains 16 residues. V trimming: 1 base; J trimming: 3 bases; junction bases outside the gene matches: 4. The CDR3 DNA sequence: TGTGCCAGCAGTGAAGGAGGACAGGGGGCGTACTATGGCTACACCTTC. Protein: CASSEGGQGAYYGYTF.

The CDR3 region is CASSSVGQTYNEQFF. CDR3 nucleotide sequence: TGTGCCAGCAGCTCCGTAGGACAGACCTACAATGAGCAGTTCTTC. The rearrangement links TRBV5-5 to TRBJ2-1, with D maybe TRBD1 (6 bases). The V end was cut by 3 bases, the J end by 2 bases, with 12 bases between. The germline V gene has CDR1 SGHKS and CDR2 YYEKEE (reference sequence). The CDR3 covers 15 residues. Drawing the rest from reference TRBV5-5 and TRBJ2-1, the complete variable domain is DAGVTQSPTHLIKTRGQQVTLRCSPISGHKSVSWYQQVLGQGPQFIFQYYEKEERGRGNFPDRFSARQFPNYSSELNVNALLLGDSALYLCASSSVGQTYNEQFFGPGTRLTVL.

The CDR3 sequence is CASSPGGDTHYEQYF. The CDR3 bases are TGCGCCAGCAGCCCCGGTGGGGACACCCACTACGAGCAGTACTTC. The rearrangement uses TRBV5-1 and TRBJ2-7; the D gene is possibly TRBD1 (6 bases). The CDR3 is made up of 15 amino acids. The germline CDR1 and CDR2 sequences are SGHRS and YFSETQ. Between the trimmed V and J ends, which lost 4 bases and 3 bases, there was a span of 17 bases.

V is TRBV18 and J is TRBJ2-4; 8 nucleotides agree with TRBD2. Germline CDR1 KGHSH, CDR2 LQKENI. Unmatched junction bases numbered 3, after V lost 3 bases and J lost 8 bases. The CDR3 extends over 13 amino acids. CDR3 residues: CASSPPGGDIQYF. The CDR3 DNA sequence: TGTGCCAGCTCACCGCCGGGAGGGGACATTCAGTACTTC.

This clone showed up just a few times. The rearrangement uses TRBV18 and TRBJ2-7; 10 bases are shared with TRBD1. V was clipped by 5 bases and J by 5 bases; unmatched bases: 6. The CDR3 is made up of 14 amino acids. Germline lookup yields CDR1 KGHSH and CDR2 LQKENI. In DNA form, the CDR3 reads TGTGCCAGCTCAACGGGGGGGACAGGGGACGAGCAGTACTTC. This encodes CASSTGGTGDEQYF.

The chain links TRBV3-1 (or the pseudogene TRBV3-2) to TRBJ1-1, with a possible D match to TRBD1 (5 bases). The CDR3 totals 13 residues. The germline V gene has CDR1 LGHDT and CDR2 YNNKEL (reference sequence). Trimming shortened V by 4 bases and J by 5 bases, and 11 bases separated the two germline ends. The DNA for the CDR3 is TGTGCCAGCAGCCCCATTAGGGGTACTGAAGCTTTCTTT. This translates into CASSPIRGTEAFF.

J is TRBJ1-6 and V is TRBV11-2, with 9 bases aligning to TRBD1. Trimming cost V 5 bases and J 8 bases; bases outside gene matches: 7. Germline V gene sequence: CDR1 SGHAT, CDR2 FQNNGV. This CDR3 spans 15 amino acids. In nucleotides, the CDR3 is TGTGCCAGCAGCCGGGGAGGGACAGGGTATTCACCCCTCCACTTT. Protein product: CASSRGGTGYSPLHF.

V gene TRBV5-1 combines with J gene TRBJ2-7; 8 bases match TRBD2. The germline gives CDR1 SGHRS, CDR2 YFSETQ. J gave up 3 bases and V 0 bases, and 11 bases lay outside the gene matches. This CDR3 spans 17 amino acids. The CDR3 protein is CASSLGELAVGIYEQYF. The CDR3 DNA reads TGCGCCAGCAGCTTGGGTGAACTAGCGGTCGGGATCTACGAGCAGTACTTC. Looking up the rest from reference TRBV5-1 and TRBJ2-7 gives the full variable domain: KAGVTQTPRYLIKTRGQQVTLSCSPISGHRSVSWYQQTPGQGLQFLFEYFSETQRNKGNFPGRFSGRQFSNSRSEMNVSTLELGDSALYLCASSLGELAVGIYEQYFGPGTRLTVT.

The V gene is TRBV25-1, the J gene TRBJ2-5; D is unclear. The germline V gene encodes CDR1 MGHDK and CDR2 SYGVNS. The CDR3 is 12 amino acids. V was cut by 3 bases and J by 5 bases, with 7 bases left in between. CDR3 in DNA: TGTGCCAGCAGTGATTATATCGAGACCCAGTACTTC. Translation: CASSDYIETQYF.

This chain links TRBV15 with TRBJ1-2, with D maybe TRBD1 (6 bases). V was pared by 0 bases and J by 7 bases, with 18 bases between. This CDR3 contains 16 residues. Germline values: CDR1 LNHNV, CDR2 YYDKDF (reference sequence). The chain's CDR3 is CATSRDRGGPTGGYTF. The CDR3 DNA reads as TGTGCCACCAGCAGAGATAGGGGGGGGCCGACCGGTGGCTACACCTTC.

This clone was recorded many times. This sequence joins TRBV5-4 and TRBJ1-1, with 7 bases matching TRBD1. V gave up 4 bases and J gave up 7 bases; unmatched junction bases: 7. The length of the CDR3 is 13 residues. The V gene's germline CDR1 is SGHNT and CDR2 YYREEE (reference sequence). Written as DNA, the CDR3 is TGTGCCAGCAGCCCCAGAACAGGGGATGAAGCTTTCTTT. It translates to CASSPRTGDEAFF.

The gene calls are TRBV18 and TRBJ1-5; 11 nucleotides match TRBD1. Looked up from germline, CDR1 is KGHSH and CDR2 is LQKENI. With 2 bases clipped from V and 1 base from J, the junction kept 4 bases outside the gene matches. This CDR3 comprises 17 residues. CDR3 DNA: TGTGCCAGCTCACCATCCGGGACAGGGGGAAGCAATCAGCCCCAGCATTTT. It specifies CASSPSGTGGSNQPQHF.

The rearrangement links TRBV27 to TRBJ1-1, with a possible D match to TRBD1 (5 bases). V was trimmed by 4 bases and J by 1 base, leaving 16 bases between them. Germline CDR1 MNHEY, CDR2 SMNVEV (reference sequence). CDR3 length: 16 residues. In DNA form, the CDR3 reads TGTGCCAGCAGTTCCCTGACAGCCCCCGGGAACACTGAAGCTTTCTTT. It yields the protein CASSSLTAPGNTEAFF.

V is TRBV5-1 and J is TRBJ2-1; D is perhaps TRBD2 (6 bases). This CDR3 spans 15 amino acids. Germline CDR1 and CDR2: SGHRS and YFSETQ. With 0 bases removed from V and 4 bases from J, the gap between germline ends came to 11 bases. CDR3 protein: CASSLDGGGYNEQFF. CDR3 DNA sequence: TGCGCCAGCAGCTTGGACGGGGGTGGTTACAATGAGCAGTTCTTC.

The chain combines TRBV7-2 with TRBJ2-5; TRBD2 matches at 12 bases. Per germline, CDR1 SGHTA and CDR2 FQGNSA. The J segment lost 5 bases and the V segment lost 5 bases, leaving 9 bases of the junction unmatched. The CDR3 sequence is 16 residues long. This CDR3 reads CASSPSSGGAWETQYF. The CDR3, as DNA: TGTGCCAGCAGCCCTTCTAGCGGGGGGGCCTGGGAGACCCAGTACTTC.

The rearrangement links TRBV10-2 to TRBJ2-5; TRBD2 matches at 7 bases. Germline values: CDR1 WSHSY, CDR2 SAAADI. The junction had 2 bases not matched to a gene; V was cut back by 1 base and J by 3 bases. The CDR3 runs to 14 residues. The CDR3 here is CASSELAGEETQYF. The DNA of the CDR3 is TGCGCCAGCAGTGAGTTGGCGGGAGAAGAGACCCAGTACTTC.